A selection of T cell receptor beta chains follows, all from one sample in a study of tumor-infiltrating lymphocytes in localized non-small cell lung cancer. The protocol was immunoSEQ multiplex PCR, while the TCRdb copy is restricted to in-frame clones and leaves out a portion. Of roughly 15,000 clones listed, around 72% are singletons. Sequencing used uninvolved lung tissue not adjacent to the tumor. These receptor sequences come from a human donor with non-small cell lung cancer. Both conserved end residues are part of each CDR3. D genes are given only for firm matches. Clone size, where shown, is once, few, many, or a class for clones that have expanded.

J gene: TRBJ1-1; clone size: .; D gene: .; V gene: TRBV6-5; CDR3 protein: CASGMEGGYTEAFF; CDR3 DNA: TGTGCCAGCGGGATGGAGGGGGGGTACACTGAAGCTTTCTTT
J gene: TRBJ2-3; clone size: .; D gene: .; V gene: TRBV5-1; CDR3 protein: CASSLVGGSTDTQYF; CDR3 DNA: TGCGCCAGCAGCTTGGTTGGCGGAAGCACAGATACGCAGTATTTT
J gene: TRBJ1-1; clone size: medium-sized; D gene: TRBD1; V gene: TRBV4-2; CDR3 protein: CASSPRTGGENTEAFF; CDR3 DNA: TGTGCCAGCAGCCCTAGGACAGGGGGAGAGAACACTGAAGCTTTCTTT
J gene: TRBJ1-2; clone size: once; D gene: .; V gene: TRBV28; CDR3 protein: CASSFPRQNYGYTF; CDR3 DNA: TGTGCCAGCAGTTTCCCCCGACAGAACTATGGCTACACCTTC
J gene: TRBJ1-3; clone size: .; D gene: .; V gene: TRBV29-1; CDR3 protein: CSVEGVSGNTIYF; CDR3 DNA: TGCAGCGTTGAGGGAGTTTCTGGAAACACCATATATTTT
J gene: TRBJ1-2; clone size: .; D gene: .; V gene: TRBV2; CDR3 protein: CASSVQLRNGYTF; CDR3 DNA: TGTGCCAGCAGTGTACAGTTAAGAAATGGCTACACCTTC
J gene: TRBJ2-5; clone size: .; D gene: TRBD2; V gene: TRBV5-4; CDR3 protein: CASSLAGGGDETQYF; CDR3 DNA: TGTGCCAGCAGCTTGGCCGGCGGGGGGGATGAGACCCAGTACTTC
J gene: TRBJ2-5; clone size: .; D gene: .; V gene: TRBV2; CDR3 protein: CASSTYQGGETQYF; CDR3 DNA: TGTGCCAGCAGCACCTACCAGGGGGGGGAGACCCAGTACTTC
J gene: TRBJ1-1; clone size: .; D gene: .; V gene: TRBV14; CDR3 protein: CASSQDHYTEAFF; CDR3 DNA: TGTGCCAGCAGCCAAGACCACTACACTGAAGCTTTCTTT
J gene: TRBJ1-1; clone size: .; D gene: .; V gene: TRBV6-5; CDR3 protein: CASRGGQTTEAFF; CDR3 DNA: TGTGCCAGCAGGGGCGGTCAGACCACTGAAGCTTTCTTT
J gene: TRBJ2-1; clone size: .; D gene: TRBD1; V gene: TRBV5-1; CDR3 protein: CASSGQGVSYNEQFF; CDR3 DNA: TGCGCCAGCTCGGGACAGGGGGTCTCCTACAATGAGCAGTTCTTC
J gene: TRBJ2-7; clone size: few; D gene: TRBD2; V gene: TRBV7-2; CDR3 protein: CASSSLRLGTTSYEQYF; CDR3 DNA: TGTGCCAGCAGCTCCCTGAGGCTCGGGACTACCTCCTACGAGCAGTACTTC
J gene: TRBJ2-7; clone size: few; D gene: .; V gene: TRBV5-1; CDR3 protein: CASSFSYEQYF; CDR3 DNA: TGCGCCAGCAGCTTCTCCTACGAGCAGTACTTC
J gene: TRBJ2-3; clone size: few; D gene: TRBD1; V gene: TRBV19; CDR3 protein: CASRRSGQGSGTDTQYF; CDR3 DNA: TGTGCCAGTAGGAGATCGGGACAGGGTTCGGGCACAGATACGCAGTATTTT
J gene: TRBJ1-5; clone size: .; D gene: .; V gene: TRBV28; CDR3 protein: CASSLGGSNQPQHF; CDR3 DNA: TGTGCCAGCAGTTTAGGGGGTAGCAATCAGCCCCAGCATTTT
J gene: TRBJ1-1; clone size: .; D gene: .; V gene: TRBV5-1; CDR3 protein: CASSLNAGTEAFF; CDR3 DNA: TGCGCCAGCAGCTTGAATGCAGGCACTGAAGCTTTCTTT
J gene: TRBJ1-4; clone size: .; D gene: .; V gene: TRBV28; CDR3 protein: CASSSPTGGNEKLFF; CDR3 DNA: TGTGCCAGCAGCTCCCCGACAGGAGGAAATGAAAAACTGTTTTTT
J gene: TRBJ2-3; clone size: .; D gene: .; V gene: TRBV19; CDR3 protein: CASSILDRNTDTQYF; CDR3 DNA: TGTGCCAGTAGTATCCTTGACAGAAACACAGATACGCAGTATTTT
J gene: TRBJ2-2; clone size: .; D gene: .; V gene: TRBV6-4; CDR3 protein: CASSDRDTGELFF; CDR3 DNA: TGTGCCAGCAGTGACAGGGACACCGGGGAGCTGTTTTTT
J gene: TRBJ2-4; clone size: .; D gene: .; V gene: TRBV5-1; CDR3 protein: CASTREGLTIQYF; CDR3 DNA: TGCGCCAGCACTCGTGAGGGGCTGACCATTCAGTACTTC
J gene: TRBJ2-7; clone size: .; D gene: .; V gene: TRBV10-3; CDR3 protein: CAISELQGGGQYF; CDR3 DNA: TGTGCCATCAGTGAGCTACAGGGTGGTGGGCAGTACTTC
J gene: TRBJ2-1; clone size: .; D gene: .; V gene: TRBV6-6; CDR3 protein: CASSSHYDSYNEQFF; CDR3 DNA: TGTGCCAGCAGTTCCCATTACGACTCCTACAATGAGCAGTTCTTC
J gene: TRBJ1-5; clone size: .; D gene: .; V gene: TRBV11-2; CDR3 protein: CASSPLLGDCNQPQHF; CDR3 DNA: TGTGCCAGCAGCCCTTTACTTGGGGACTGCAATCAGCCCCAGCATTTT